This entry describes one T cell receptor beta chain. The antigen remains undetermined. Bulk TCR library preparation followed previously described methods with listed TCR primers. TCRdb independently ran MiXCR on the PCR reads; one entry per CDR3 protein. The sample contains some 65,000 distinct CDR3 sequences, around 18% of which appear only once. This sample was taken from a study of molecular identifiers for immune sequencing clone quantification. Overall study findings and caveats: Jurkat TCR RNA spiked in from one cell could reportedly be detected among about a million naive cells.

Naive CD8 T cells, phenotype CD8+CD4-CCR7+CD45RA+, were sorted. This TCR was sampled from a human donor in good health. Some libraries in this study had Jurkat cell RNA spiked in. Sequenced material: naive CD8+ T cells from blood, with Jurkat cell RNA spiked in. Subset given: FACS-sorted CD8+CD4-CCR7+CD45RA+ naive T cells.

The CDR3 spells CASSSTGQGAYDTQYF. CDR3 nucleotide sequence: TGTGCCAGCAGCTCCACGGGACAGGGGGCTTACGATACGCAGTATTTT. This sequence joins TRBV7-9 and TRBJ2-3, with 12 bases lining up with TRBD1. CDR1 and CDR2 from the germline V gene are SEHNR and FQNEAQ (reference sequence). This CDR3 comprises 16 residues. V trimming: 4 bases; J trimming: 6 bases; junction bases outside the gene matches: 8. The full variable domain, completed using reference TRBV7-9 and TRBJ2-3, is DTGVSQNPRHKITKRGQNVTFRCDPISEHNRLYWYRQTLGQGPEFLTYFQNEAQLEKSRLLSDRFSAERPKGSFSTLEIQRTEQGDSAMYLCASSSTGQGAYDTQYFGPGTRLTVL.